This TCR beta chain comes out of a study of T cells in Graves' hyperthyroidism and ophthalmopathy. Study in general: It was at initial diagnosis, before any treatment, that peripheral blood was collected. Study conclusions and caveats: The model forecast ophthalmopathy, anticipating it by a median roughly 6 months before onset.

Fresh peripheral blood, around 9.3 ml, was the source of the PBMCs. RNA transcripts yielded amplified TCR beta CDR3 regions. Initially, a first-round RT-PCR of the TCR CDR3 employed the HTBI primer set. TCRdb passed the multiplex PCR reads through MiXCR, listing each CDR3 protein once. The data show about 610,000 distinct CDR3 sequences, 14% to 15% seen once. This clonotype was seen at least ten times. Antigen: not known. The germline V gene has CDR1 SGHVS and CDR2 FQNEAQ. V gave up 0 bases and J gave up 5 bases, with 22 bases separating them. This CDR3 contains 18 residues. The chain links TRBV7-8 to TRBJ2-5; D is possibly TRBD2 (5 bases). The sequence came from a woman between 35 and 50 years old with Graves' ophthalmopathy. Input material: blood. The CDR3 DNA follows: TGTGCCAGCAGCTTAGCAAAGCTAGGCTGGGGAGAGGGTGAGACCCAGTACTTC. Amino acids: CASSLAKLGWGEGETQYF.